This T cell receptor beta chain is drawn from a study of beta chain features in type 1 diabetes. In the study overall: All samples together contributed approximately 100 million sorted cells for examination. Overall study results and limits: Patients with Type 1 diabetes showed moderately but significantly shorter TCRB CDR3s in all four CD4+ subsets.

A few counts support this clone. As yet, its antigen is unknown. What was sequenced were expressed TCRB transcripts, since all of the isolated RNA had been reverse transcribed. The assay was immunoSEQ multiplex PCR, and TCRdb's table has in-frame clones only and misses some. This table holds 95,000 to 150,000 clones, over 15% found once. Input material: central memory CD4+ T cells from blood. This sequence was found in a man aged 30 to 39 with type 1 diabetes.

The CDR3 loop reads CASSPSQGRGYTF. The CDR3 nucleotides read TGTGCCAGCAGTCCCTCCCAGGGACGCGGCTACACCTTC. The V and J genes are TRBV6-5 and TRBJ1-2, with a weak D call TRBD1 (5 bases). The V gene's germline CDR1 is MNHEY and CDR2 SVGAGI. The CDR3 spans 13 residues. Between the trimmed V and J ends, which lost 5 bases and 8 bases, there was a span of 15 bases.